This T cell receptor (beta chain) came from a study of CD8 T cells in ankylosing spondylitis. Findings of the study overall: Clones linked with disease were CD8+ and fairly uncommon in the peripheral blood. Seemingly distinctive of ankylosing spondylitis blood was a TCR beta motif formed by eight highly homologous variants.

From the 5' RACE reads, TCRdb called clonotypes with MiXCR, one entry per CDR3 protein. Counted here are roughly 180,000 distinct CDR3 sequences, approximately 10% occurring once; the ten biggest clones make up about 14%. On this clonotype itself: What it binds is unknown.

Sequencing was performed on blood, either unsorted or a sorted T cell fraction (not recorded which). The source is a female donor with ankylosing spondylitis or in good health (not recorded which).

DNA of the CDR3: TGCAGTGCTATCCCCATAGCGGGAGAAAGGTACGAGCAGTACTTC. Residues: CSAIPIAGERYEQYF. The rearrangement links TRBV20-1 to TRBJ2-7, with 9 bases aligning to TRBD2. Germline CDR1 is DFQATT and CDR2 is SNEGSKA (reference sequence). V lost 4 bases and J lost 4; bases outside the gene matches: 11. The CDR3 loop spans 15 amino acids.